This is a list of T cell receptor beta chains from one sample in a study of siplizumab effects on memory and regulatory T cells. Profiling relied on immunoSEQ multiplex PCR, and the TCRdb table lists in-frame clones only, not all of them. This sample yields about 98,000 clones, of which about 93% are seen a single time; 0.9% to 1.3% belongs to the top ten. Material: CD4+ T cells sorted from blood. Every receptor here comes from a human donor in good health. Each CDR3 is given with its conserved first and last residue. A D gene is named only where the DNA matches it firmly. Some rows mark clone size as missing; the rest say once, few, many or name a class of expanded clone.

NA	TRBV11-2	TRBD1	TRBJ1-5	TGTGCCAGCAGCTTGGCCGCGGACAGGGACTTGCCCCAGCATTTT	CASSLAADRDLPQHF
NA	TRBV7-2	TRBD2	TRBJ2-5	TGTGCCAGCAGCTTACGACTAGCGGGAAAAGAGACCCAGTACTTC	CASSLRLAGKETQYF
NA	TRBV5-1	TRBD1	TRBJ1-4	TGCGCCAGCAGCAGGGGACAGGGCGGTGAAAAACTGTTTTTT	CASSRGQGGEKLFF
NA	TRBV19	NA	TRBJ1-2	TGTGCCAGTAGTATAGGTTCAGGAAACTATGGCTACACCTTC	CASSIGSGNYGYTF
once	TRBV29-1	NA	TRBJ2-7	TGCAGCGTTGAAGTGGGAAGGTACGAGCAGTACTTC	CSVEVGRYEQYF
NA	TRBV28	NA	TRBJ1-2	TGTGCCAGCAGCTGGGGCATAAAGGGCTACACCTTC	CASSWGIKGYTF
NA	TRBV30	NA	TRBJ2-1	TGTGCCTGGACCCCGGACGGTCACAATGAGCAGTTCTTC	CAWTPDGHNEQFF
NA	TRBV19	NA	TRBJ2-2	TGTGCCAGTAGGGAGCGCGGCGGGGAGCTGTTTTTT	CASRERGGELFF
few	TRBV7-2	NA	TRBJ2-3	TGTGCCAGCAGCTTGGAGCGGGGCACAGATACGCAGTATTTT	CASSLERGTDTQYF
NA	TRBV29-1	NA	TRBJ2-5	TGCAGCGTTGAAATCTTTCGGACAGATCAAGAGACCCAGTACTTC	CSVEIFRTDQETQYF
NA	TRBV28	TRBD1	TRBJ1-2	TGTGCCAGCACCTCAGCCGGGACAGGGATCTATGGCTACACCTTC	CASTSAGTGIYGYTF
NA	TRBV2	NA	TRBJ1-5	TGTGCCAGCAGGCAGGAAAATCAGCCCCAGCATTTT	CASRQENQPQHF
once	TRBV7-9	TRBD1	TRBJ2-2	TGTGCCAGCAGCCCCGGGACAGTGAACACCGGGGAGCTGTTTTTT	CASSPGTVNTGELFF
NA	TRBV6-5	TRBD2	TRBJ2-2	TGTGCCAGCAGTTTACTAGCGGGAGGGGGGGAGCTGTTTTTT	CASSLLAGGGELFF
NA	TRBV28	NA	TRBJ1-4	TGTGCCAGCACAGGGAATGAAAAACTGTTTTTT	CASTGNEKLFF
NA	TRBV19	NA	TRBJ1-5	TGTGCCAGTAGTGGGGACCCTCATCAGCCCCAGCATTTT	CASSGDPHQPQHF
NA	TRBV4-1	TRBD2	TRBJ2-1	TGCGCCAGCAGCTCAGGCCCCGGACTAGCATCCTACAATGAGCAGTTCTTC	CASSSGPGLASYNEQFF
NA	TRBV10-1	TRBD2	TRBJ2-5	TGCGCCAGCAGCGCGGGGGTACAAGAGACCCAGTACTTC	CASSAGVQETQYF
NA	TRBV11-2	NA	TRBJ2-5	TGTGCCAGCAGCTTGAGGAAGTACCAAGAGACCCAGTACTTC	CASSLRKYQETQYF
NA	TRBV11-3	NA	TRBJ1-5	TGTGCCAGCAGCTTAGGGCCCAGGGTAGGTCAGCCCCAGCATTTT	CASSLGPRVGQPQHF
NA	TRBV19	NA	TRBJ1-3	TGTGCCAGTACATTGAAGACCGGTCGATGGGGAAACACCATATATTTT	CASTLKTGRWGNTIYF
NA	TRBV5-6	NA	TRBJ2-2	TGTGCCAGCAGCTTGGGCCTTCCCACCGGGGAGCTGTTTTTT	CASSLGLPTGELFF
NA	TRBV29-1	NA	TRBJ1-1	TGCAGCGTTTTCGAATATACTGAAGCTTTCTTT	CSVFEYTEAFF
NA	TRBV28	TRBD2	TRBJ2-7	TGTGCCAGCACCTTCGTCGGACTAGCGCGCTACGAGCAGTACTTC	CASTFVGLARYEQYF